The clone carrying this T cell receptor (beta chain) was counted many times. Each CDR3 protein gets one entry after TCRdb re-called the 5' RACE reads with MiXCR. The sample lists under 350,000 distinct CDR3 sequences, roughly 9.7% occurring once. In germline, CDR1 is SGHRS, CDR2 YFSETQ. The CDR3 is 13 amino acids. V lost 7 bases to trimming and J lost 0 bases, with 9 bases between them. This record belongs to a study of identical twins. These same records also appear under a second study, on yellow fever vaccine responses in identical twins.

The sequencing input was CD8+ T cells sorted from blood. The TCR originated in a woman younger than 35 in good health. V gene TRBV5-1 combines with J gene TRBJ2-3, with D possibly called TRBD1 or TRBD2 (5 bases each). The CDR3 is CASRDGSTDTQYF. CDR3 DNA: TGCGCCAGCCGGGACGGGAGCACAGATACGCAGTATTTT.